Below are 25 T cell receptor beta chains sequenced from a single sample in a study of CD8+ T cells in alopecia areata (dated by TCRdb to the late 2010s). Library construction relied on the immunoSEQ multiplex PCR assay. To provide template for TCR sequencing, every sample had RNA extracted and reverse transcribed into cDNA. Imported from immuneACCESS, the table was reduced by TCRdb to in-frame sequences with V and J called. These copies leave out some clones; in studies compared against another copy, an unresolved V gene accounts for under half, and the cause of the remainder is not known. The sample yields more than 150,000 clones; roughly three fifths were counted once. The ten biggest clones cover around an eighth of the sample. The sample's time point, from its label and the paper: less than 25 weeks on oral tofacitinib. This sample's treatment or condition label indicates: oral pan-JAK inhibitor, 5-10 mg twice daily.

The sample was CD8+ T cells sorted from blood, taken at week 24, from a patient treated with tofacitinib. Receptors were obtained from a human donor with alopecia areata.

The chain has TRBV2 and TRBJ2-3; TRBD1 agrees at 8 bases. Germline trimming cut 8 bases from V and 5 bases from J; bases unmatched to any gene: 15. The CDR3 is 16 residues long. Germline CDR1 is SNHLY and CDR2 is FYNNEI. The CDR3, as DNA: TGTGCCAGCCCCCCCTCGGGTAACAGGGGGGTAGATACGCAGTATTTT. Its protein is CASPPSGNRGVDTQYF.

The V call is TRBV7-2, the J call TRBJ1-2; D gene ambiguous. V was clipped by 4 bases and J by 7 bases, with 10 bases between them. This CDR3 has 12 amino acids. Germline V gene sequence: CDR1 SGHTA, CDR2 FQGNSA. The CDR3 sequence is CASSSRSSGYTF. In nucleotides, the CDR3 is TGTGCCAGCAGCTCCAGAAGTAGTGGCTACACCTTC.

The J gene is TRBJ2-7, the V gene TRBV6-1; possible D gene TRBD2, 6 bases. Germline V lookup: CDR1 MNHNS, CDR2 SASEGT. The length of the CDR3 is 14 residues. V lost 0 bases and J 2 bases, leaving 8 bases between the germline ends. The CDR3 loop is CASSEAWRAYEQYF. The CDR3 DNA follows: TGTGCCAGCAGTGAAGCCTGGAGGGCCTACGAGCAGTACTTC.

This clone has more than one count but fewer than ten. The chain is built from TRBV4-1 and TRBJ1-2; D ambiguous. CDR3 length equals 15 residues. Germline V CDR1 and CDR2: MGHRA, YSYEKL. V gave up 1 base and J gave up 1 base, with 10 bases separating them. This CDR3 is CASSQGLGFNYGYTF. In DNA form, the CDR3 reads TGCGCCAGCAGCCAAGGGTTGGGCTTTAACTATGGCTACACCTTC.

The V call is TRBV2, the J call TRBJ2-4; unclear D gene. Germline lookup yields CDR1 SNHLY and CDR2 FYNNEI. V dropped 7 bases and J dropped 8 bases, with 15 bases sitting between them. The CDR3 extends over 13 amino acids. The CDR3 nucleotides read TGTGCCAGCACTAGAACCCCAAGGGACATTCAGTACTTC. It codes for CASTRTPRDIQYF.

The V and J genes are TRBV18 and TRBJ1-4; D unclear. Germline values: CDR1 KGHSH, CDR2 LQKENI. CDR3 length: 14 amino acids. The V end was cut by 3 bases, the J end by 8 bases, with 13 bases between. CDR3 bases: TGTGCCAGCTCACCGAGGTCCGATAGGGAAAAACTGTTTTTT. Translating gives CASSPRSDREKLFF.

V gene TRBV10-3 combines with J gene TRBJ1-2; 8 positions match TRBD1. V trimming: 0 bases; J trimming: 6 bases; junction bases outside the gene matches: 6. Germline-derived CDR1 and CDR2 are ENHRY and SYGVKD. The length of the CDR3 is 15 residues. Here the CDR3 DNA reads TGTGCCATCAGTGAGTCCGGACAGGGAGTCCATGGCTACACCTTC. Its translation: CAISESGQGVHGYTF.

The CDR3 is CASSSLAGGLLTDTQYF. CDR3 DNA sequence: TGTGCCAGCAGCTCACTAGCGGGGGGCCTGTTAACAGATACGCAGTATTTT. The chain is built from TRBV7-8 and TRBJ2-3, with 12 positions matching TRBD2. The CDR3 is made up of 17 amino acids. Germline V gene lookup returns CDR1 SGHVS and CDR2 FQNEAQ. J was trimmed by 3 bases and V by 4 bases; bases with no gene match: 8.

Note on this clone: One end of the junction fails to match germline, which may point to a read error. The chain employs TRBV7-9 and TRBJ1-6, with 8 bases lining up with TRBD1. Germline CDR1 SEHNR, CDR2 FQNEAQ (reference sequence). The CDR3 has 17 residues. DNA of the CDR3: TGTGCCAGCAGCTTACACGACTGGACAGGGAGTGGCTCACCCCTCCGCTTT. Translating gives CASSLHDWTGSGSPLRF.

The genes are TRBV4-1 and TRBJ2-7, with 7 bases aligning to TRBD1. In germline, CDR1 is MGHRA, CDR2 YSYEKL. This CDR3 is 14 amino acids long. With V trimmed by 4 bases and J by 5 bases, 8 bases remained unmatched. The CDR3 nucleotides are TGCGCCAGCAGCCGCCCGGACAGGATCCACGAGCAGTACTTC. It translates to CASSRPDRIHEQYF.

This chain connects TRBV30 to TRBJ2-3; the match to TRBD1 covers 8 bases. The CDR3 has 15 amino acids. Per the germline V gene, CDR1 is GTSNPN and CDR2 is SVGIG (reference sequence). The junction had 10 bases not matched to a gene; V was cut back by 5 bases and J by 3 bases. Here the CDR3 reads CAWVPGQGPTDTQYF. CDR3 sequence (DNA): TGTGCCTGGGTTCCCGGACAGGGTCCTACAGATACGCAGTATTTT. Based on the CDR3 plus reference TRBV30 and TRBJ2-3, the full variable domain is SQTIHQWPATLVQPVGSPLSLECTVEGTSNPNLYWYRQAAGRGLQLLFYSVGIGQISSEVPQNLSASRPQDRQFILSSKKLLLSDSGFYLCAWVPGQGPTDTQYFGPGTRLTVL.

This clone appeared a single time. The CDR3 loop reads CASSLVGGELRAFF. Written as DNA, the CDR3 is TGCGCCAGCAGCTTGGTTGGGGGCGAGTTGCGAGCTTTCTTT. The rearrangement uses TRBV5-1 and TRBJ1-1, with a weak D call TRBD1 (6 bases). CDR1 SGHRS and CDR2 YFSETQ come from the germline V gene. The CDR3 runs 14 residues. V gave up 0 bases and J gave up 10 bases, with 16 bases separating them.

The table lists this clone with a few counts. The CDR3 protein is CATSTSGGQGYEKLFF. In DNA, the CDR3 is TGTGCCACCAGCACCTCGGGGGGACAGGGGTATGAAAAACTGTTTTTT. The rearrangement links TRBV15 to TRBJ1-4; 10 bases map to TRBD1. The CDR3 is made up of 16 amino acids. Germline values: CDR1 LNHNV, CDR2 YYDKDF (reference sequence). The V gene end was trimmed by 4 bases and the J gene end by 6 bases; junction bases not matched to a gene: 8.

Here the CDR3 reads CASSYRDRGTDTQYF. The CDR3 nucleotides read TGTGCCAGCAGTTACCGGGACAGGGGTACAGATACGCAGTATTTT. This sequence joins TRBV27 and TRBJ2-3, with 10 bases fitting TRBD1. The CDR3 sequence is 15 residues long. Trimming at V came to 4 bases and at J to 3 bases, leaving 4 bases not matched to a gene. Germline loops: CDR1 MNHEY, CDR2 SMNVEV (reference sequence).

This clone was counted a few times. This CDR3 is CATSRDKRTQETQYF. DNA of the CDR3: TGTGCCACCAGCAGAGATAAACGGACCCAAGAGACCCAGTACTTC. V usage is TRBV15 and J usage is TRBJ2-5; D not certain. Trimming left V 0 bases short and J 1 base short, with 9 bases between. This CDR3 is 15 amino acids long. Germline V gives CDR1 LNHNV, CDR2 YYDKDF (reference sequence).

V and J are TRBV5-4 and TRBJ2-6; D is perhaps TRBD1 (5 bases). The CDR3 has 18 residues. Trimming stripped 4 bases from V and 0 bases from J, with 17 bases between. Germline values: CDR1 SGHNT, CDR2 YYREEE (reference sequence). The CDR3 protein is CASSISGSMTSGANVLTF. CDR3 DNA sequence: TGTGCCAGCAGCATATCAGGGTCAATGACCTCTGGGGCCAACGTCCTGACTTTC. Filled out from reference TRBV5-4 and TRBJ2-6, the complete variable domain reads ETGVTQSPTHLIKTRGQQVTLRCSSQSGHNTVSWYQQALGQGPQFIFQYYREEENGRGNFPPRFSGLQFPNYSSELNVNALELDDSALYLCASSISGSMTSGANVLTFGAGSRLTVL.

As to this clone: The sample contains more than one DNA sequence encoding this CDR3. The chain employs TRBV27 and TRBJ1-5; TRBD1 is a possible D gene (6 bases). Germline loops: CDR1 MNHEY, CDR2 SMNVEV (reference sequence). V lost 3 bases and J 6 bases, leaving 12 bases between the germline ends. CDR3 length equals 14 residues. The DNA for the CDR3 is TGTGCCAGCAGTTTGGGGGGGGCAGGTCAGCCCCAGCATTTT. The encoded protein is CASSLGGAGQPQHF.

The J gene is TRBJ2-1, the V gene TRBV10-3, with a tentative D call TRBD1 (6 bases). Germline assignment: CDR1 ENHRY and CDR2 SYGVKD. Trimming shortened V by 3 bases and J by 4 bases, and 10 bases separated the two germline ends. The CDR3 runs to 14 residues. CDR3 region: CAISDKQGYNEQFF. DNA for the CDR3: TGTGCCATCAGTGACAAACAGGGTTACAATGAGCAGTTCTTC.

This clone was picked up a small number of times. The V and J genes are TRBV13 and TRBJ2-7, with D possibly being TRBD1 (5 bases). V dropped 0 bases and J dropped 2 bases, with 17 bases sitting between them. This CDR3 spans 17 amino acids. Germline V gene data show CDR1 as PRHDT and CDR2 as FYEKMQ (reference sequence). The CDR3 DNA reads TGTGCCAGCAGCTTAGGCGGGCTGCAGGGTAGTCCCTACGAGCAGTACTTC. It specifies CASSLGGLQGSPYEQYF.

The chain recombines TRBV2 with TRBJ2-1; a possible D gene is TRBD1 (6 bases). The CDR3 spans 13 residues. Germline assignment: CDR1 SNHLY and CDR2 FYNNEI. Trimming took 6 bases from V and 3 from J, leaving 9 bases between them. CDR3 residues: CASREDSYNEQFF. The CDR3 bases are TGTGCCAGCAGAGAGGACAGCTACAATGAGCAGTTCTTC.

The chain employs TRBV15 and TRBJ2-7, with TRBD1 matching over 7 bases. The length of the CDR3 is 16 residues. V lost 0 bases and J lost 3; bases outside the gene matches: 8. CDR1 LNHNV and CDR2 YYDKDF come from the germline V gene (reference sequence). The CDR3 loop reads CATSRDLYRDSYEQYF. The CDR3 bases are TGTGCCACCAGCAGAGACCTTTACCGGGACAGCTACGAGCAGTACTTC. Using reference TRBV15 and TRBJ2-7 for the parts outside the CDR3, the full variable domain is DAMVIQNPRYQVTQFGKPVTLSCSQTLNHNVMYWYQQKSSQAPKLLFHYYDKDFNNEADTPDNFQSRRPNTSFCFLDIRSPGLGDTAMYLCATSRDLYRDSYEQYFGPGTRLTVT.

The rearrangement joins TRBV5-1 to TRBJ1-1; no firm D call. Germline-derived CDR1 and CDR2 are SGHRS and YFSETQ. This CDR3 has 12 amino acids. Trimming removed 0 bases from V and 4 bases from J, with 4 bases in between. The CDR3 DNA reads TGCGCCAGCAGCTTGGACGCCACTGAAGCTTTCTTT. It encodes CASSLDATEAFF.

Concerning this clone itself: Other DNA sequences in this specimen translate into the identical CDR3. The V gene is TRBV29-1, the J gene TRBJ2-1; D call uncertain. CDR3 length: 11 amino acids. Germline loops: CDR1 SQVTM, CDR2 ANQGSEA. V lost 2 bases and J lost 4, with 3 bases in between. This CDR3 is CSVESYNEQFF. CDR3 DNA: TGCAGCGTTGAATCTTACAATGAGCAGTTCTTC.

The chain has TRBV6-1 and TRBJ2-1; D call uncertain. The length of the CDR3 is 15 residues. Germline-derived CDR1 and CDR2 are MNHNS and SASEGT. The ends were cut back, 1 base at V and 0 bases at J, with 7 bases in the middle. CDR3 sequence reads: CASSEGVYSYNEQFF. CDR3 DNA: TGTGCCAGCAGTGAAGGTGTTTACTCCTACAATGAGCAGTTCTTC.

The chain recombines TRBV7-8 with TRBJ2-5; 11 bases are shared with TRBD2. The CDR3 sequence is 15 residues long. V gave up 7 bases and J gave up 5 bases; unmatched junction bases: 9. Germline V gives CDR1 SGHVS, CDR2 FQNEAQ. CDR3 loop: CASNQVAGGQETQYF. CDR3 DNA: TGTGCCAGCAACCAAGTAGCGGGGGGGCAGGAGACCCAGTACTTC.